The clone carrying this T cell receptor (beta chain) has a count of ten or more. What it binds is unknown. TCRdb re-called the 5' RACE reads through MiXCR, storing one row per CDR3 protein. This sample carries roughly 38,000 distinct CDR3 sequences, around 18% of them seen once, and the ten largest clones take 2.5% to 3%. Trimming cost V 5 bases and J 0 bases, with 10 bases left between them. Germline V lookup: CDR1 DFQATT, CDR2 SNEGSKA (reference sequence). There are 13 residues in the CDR3. Study-level results: Tumor-infiltrating Treg TCR alpha and beta sequences overlapped most with tumor naive CD4+ T cells, then blood naive.

Sequenced sample: naive CD4+ T cells sorted from a lymph node. Subset denoted: naive CD4+ T cells, CD4+CD45RA+CD25-. This TCR came from a female donor with breast cancer. The V gene is TRBV20-1, the J gene TRBJ1-1, with D possibly TRBD1 on 6 matching bases. CDR3 loop: CSAPGHLNTEAFF. The DNA for the CDR3 is TGCAGTGCTCCGGGACACCTGAACACTGAAGCTTTCTTT.